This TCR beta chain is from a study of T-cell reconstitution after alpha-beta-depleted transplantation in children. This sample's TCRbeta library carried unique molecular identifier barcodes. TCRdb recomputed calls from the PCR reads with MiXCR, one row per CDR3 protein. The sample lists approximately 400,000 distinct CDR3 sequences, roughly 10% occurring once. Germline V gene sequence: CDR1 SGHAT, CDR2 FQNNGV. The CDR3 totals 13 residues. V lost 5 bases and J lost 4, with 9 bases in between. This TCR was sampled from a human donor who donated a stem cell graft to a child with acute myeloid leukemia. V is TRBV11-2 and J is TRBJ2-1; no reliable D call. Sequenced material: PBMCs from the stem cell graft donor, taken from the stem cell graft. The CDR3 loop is CASSPAVYNEQFF. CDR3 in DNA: TGTGCCAGCAGCCCCGCGGTGTACAATGAGCAGTTCTTC.